What follows is one TCR beta chain and its context. Its antigen is unidentified. This specimen belongs to a study of blood T cells in healthy people across ages. Study information: In model experiments, template switching was able to capture about one barcoded beta molecule for every two T cells that were present.

This CDR3 has 12 amino acids. The V gene's germline CDR1 is ENHRY and CDR2 SYGVKD. The ends lost 6 bases at V and 9 bases at J; junction bases unmatched: 5. Samples each yielded at least 6 micrograms of total RNA. Study-wide results and caveats: When one million T cells were used, diversity estimates were thought to be underestimates.

Together with a sample-barcoded 5' primer, a J-beta primer mix was included in a second PCR lasting about 7 to 11 cycles. TCRdb re-called the 5' RACE reads through MiXCR, storing one row per CDR3 protein. Of about 1.4 million distinct CDR3 sequences in the sample, approximately 59% were seen once. The material sequenced was blood. The chain links TRBV10-3 to TRBJ2-1; 7 bases map to TRBD2. The clonotype originates from a man younger than 30 in good health. The CDR3 DNA reads TGTGCCATCAGCGTTACTAGCGCTGAGCAGTTCTTC. Amino acid sequence: CAISVTSAEQFF.